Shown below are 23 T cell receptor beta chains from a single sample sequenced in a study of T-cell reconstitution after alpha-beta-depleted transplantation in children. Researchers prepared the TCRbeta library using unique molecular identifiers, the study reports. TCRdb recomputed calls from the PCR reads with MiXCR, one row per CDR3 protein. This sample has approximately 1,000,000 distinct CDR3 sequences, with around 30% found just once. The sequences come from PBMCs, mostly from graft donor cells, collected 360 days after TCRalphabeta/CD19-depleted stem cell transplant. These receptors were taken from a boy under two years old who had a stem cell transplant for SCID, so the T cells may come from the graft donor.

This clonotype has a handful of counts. CDR3 residues: CASRNQPGEQFF. The CDR3 nucleotides read TGTGCCAGCCGAAATCAGCCCGGCGAGCAGTTCTTC. The chain employs TRBV28 and TRBJ2-1; D unclear. CDR1 is MDHEN and CDR2 is SYDVKM in the germline V gene. This CDR3 is 12 amino acids long. V was clipped by 8 bases and J by 10 bases, with 15 bases between them.

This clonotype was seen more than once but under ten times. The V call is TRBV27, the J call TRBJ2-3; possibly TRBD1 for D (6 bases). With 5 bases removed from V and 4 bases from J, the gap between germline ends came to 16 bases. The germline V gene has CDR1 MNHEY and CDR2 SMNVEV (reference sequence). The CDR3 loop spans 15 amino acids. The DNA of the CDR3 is TGTGCCAGCAGTCCTTCAGGGGCATTCCCAGATACGCAGTATTTT. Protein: CASSPSGAFPDTQYF.

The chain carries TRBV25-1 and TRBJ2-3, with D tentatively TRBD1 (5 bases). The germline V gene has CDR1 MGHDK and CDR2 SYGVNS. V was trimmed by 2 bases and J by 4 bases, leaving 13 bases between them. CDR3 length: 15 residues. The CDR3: CASSELWGGADTQYF. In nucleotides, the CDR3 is TGTGCCAGCAGTGAACTCTGGGGCGGAGCAGATACGCAGTATTTT.

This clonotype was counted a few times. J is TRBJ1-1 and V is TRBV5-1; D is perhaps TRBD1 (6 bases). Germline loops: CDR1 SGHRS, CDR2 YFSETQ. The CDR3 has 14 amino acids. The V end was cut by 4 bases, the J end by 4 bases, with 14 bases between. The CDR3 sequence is CASSRAEGGTEAFF. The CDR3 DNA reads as TGCGCCAGCAGCCGCGCAGAGGGGGGCACTGAAGCTTTCTTT.

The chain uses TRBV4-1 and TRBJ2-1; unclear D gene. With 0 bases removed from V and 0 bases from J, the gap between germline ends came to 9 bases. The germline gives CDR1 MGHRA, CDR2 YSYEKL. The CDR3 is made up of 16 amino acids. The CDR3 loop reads CASSQDYGSSYNEQFF. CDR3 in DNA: TGCGCCAGCAGCCAAGATTACGGAAGCTCCTACAATGAGCAGTTCTTC.

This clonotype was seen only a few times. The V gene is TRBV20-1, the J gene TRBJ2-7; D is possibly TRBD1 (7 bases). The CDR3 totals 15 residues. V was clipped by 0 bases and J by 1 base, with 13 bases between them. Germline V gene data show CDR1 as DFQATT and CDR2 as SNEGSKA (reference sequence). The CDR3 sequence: CSARDQGGDSYEQYF. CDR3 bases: TGCAGTGCTAGAGATCAGGGGGGAGATTCCTACGAGCAGTACTTC.

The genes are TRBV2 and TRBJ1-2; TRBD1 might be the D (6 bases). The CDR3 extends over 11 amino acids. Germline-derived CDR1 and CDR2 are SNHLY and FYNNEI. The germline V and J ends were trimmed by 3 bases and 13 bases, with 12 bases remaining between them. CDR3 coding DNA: TGTGCCAGCAGTGAGACAGGCTCGAGCACCTTC. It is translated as CASSETGSSTF. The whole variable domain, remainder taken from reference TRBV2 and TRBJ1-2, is EPEVTQTPSHQVTQMGQEVILRCVPISNHLYFYWYRQILGQKVEFLVSFYNNEISEKSEIFDDQFSVERPDGSNFTLKIRSTKLEDSAMYFCASSETGSSTFGSGTRLTVV.

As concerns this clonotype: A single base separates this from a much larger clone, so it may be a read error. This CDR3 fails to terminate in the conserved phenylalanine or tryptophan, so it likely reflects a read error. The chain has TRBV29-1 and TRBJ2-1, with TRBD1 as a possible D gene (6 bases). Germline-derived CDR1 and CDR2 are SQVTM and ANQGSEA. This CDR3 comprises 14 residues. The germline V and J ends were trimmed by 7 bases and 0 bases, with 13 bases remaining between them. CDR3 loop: CSAGPTGSYNEQFY. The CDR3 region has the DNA TGCAGCGCTGGCCCGACAGGCTCCTACAATGAGCAGTTCTAC.

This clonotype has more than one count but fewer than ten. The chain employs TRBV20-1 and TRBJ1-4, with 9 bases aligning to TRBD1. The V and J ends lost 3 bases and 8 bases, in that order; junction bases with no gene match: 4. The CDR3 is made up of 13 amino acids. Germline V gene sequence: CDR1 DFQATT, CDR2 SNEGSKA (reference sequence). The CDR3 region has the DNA TGCAGTGCTAGGGGGACAGGGATCGAAAAACTGTTTTTT. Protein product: CSARGTGIEKLFF.

The DNA for the CDR3 is TGCAGTGTTCACGGACCGGGGGGCACAGATACGCAGTATTTT. The encoded protein is CSVHGPGGTDTQYF. This chain connects TRBV20-1 to TRBJ2-3, with D perhaps matching TRBD2 (6 bases). Germline V gene sequence: CDR1 DFQATT, CDR2 SNEGSKA (reference sequence). This CDR3 has 14 amino acids. V lost 7 bases, J lost 1 base, and 15 bases lay in between.

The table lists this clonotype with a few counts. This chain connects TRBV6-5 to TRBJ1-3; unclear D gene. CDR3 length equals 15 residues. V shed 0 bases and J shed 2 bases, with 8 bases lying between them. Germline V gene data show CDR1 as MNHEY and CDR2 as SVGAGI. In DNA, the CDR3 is TGTGCCAGCAGTTACTCGAGGACTCCTGGAAACACCATATATTTT. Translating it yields CASSYSRTPGNTIYF.

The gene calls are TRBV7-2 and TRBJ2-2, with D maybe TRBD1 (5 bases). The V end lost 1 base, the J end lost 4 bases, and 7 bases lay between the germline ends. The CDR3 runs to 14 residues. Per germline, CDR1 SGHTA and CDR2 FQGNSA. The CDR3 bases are TGTGCCAGCAGCTTAGTACAGGCCACCGGGGAGCTGTTTTTT. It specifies CASSLVQATGELFF.

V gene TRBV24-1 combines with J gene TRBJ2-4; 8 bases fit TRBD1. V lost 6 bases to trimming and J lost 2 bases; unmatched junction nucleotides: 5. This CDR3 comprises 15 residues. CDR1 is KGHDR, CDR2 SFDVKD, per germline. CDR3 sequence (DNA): TGTGCCACCAGTAACAGGGGGGAGACCAAAAACATTCAGTACTTC. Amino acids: CATSNRGETKNIQYF.

The CDR3 sequence is CASSSKRLAGGNNEQFF. CDR3 coding DNA: TGTGCCAGCAGCTCTAAAAGACTAGCGGGGGGGAACAATGAGCAGTTCTTC. The chain carries TRBV7-6 and TRBJ2-1; 14 nucleotides match TRBD2. The germline V gene encodes CDR1 SGHVS and CDR2 FNYEAQ. This CDR3 comprises 17 residues. The junction had 7 bases not matched to a gene; V was cut back by 4 bases and J by 5 bases.

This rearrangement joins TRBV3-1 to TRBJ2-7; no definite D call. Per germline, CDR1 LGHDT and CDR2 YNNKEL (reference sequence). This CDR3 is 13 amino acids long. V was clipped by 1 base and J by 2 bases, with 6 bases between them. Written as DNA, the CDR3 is TGTGCCAGCAGCCAAGGGCGCCCCTACGAGCAGTACTTC. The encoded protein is CASSQGRPYEQYF.

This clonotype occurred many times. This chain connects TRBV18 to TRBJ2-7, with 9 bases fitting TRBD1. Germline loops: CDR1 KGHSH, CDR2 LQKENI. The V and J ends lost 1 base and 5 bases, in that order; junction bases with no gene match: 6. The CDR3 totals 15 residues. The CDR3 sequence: CASSPLGQGSHEQYF. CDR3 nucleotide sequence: TGTGCCAGCTCACCACTTGGACAGGGGTCCCACGAGCAGTACTTC.

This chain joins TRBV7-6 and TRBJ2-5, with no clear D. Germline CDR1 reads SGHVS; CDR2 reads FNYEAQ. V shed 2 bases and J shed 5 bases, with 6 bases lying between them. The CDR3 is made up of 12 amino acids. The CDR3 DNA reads TGTGCCAGCAGCTTATTCCGCGAGACCCAGTACTTC. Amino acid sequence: CASSLFRETQYF.

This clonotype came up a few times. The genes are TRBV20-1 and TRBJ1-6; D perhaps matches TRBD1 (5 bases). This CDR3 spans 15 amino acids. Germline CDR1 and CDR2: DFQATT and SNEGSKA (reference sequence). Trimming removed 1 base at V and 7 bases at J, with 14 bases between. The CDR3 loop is CSARVPGYLNSPLHF. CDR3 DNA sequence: TGCAGTGCTAGAGTCCCAGGGTATCTGAATTCACCCCTCCACTTT.

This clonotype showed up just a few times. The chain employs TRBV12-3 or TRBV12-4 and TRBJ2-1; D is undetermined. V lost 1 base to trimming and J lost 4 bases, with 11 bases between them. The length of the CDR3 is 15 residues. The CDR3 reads CASSLEIAEYNEQFF. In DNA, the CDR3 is TGTGCCAGCAGTTTAGAAATAGCAGAATACAATGAGCAGTTCTTC.

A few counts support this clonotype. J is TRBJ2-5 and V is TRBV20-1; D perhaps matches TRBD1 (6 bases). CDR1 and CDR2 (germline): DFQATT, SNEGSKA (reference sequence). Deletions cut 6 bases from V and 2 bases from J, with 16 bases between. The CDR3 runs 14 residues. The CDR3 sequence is CSALARDTQETQYF. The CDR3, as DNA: TGCAGTGCCCTCGCCCGGGACACACAAGAGACCCAGTACTTC.

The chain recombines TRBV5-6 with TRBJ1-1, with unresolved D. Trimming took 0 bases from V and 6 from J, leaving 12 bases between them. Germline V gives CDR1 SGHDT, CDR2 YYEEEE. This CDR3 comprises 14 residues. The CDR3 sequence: CASSLGSGRPEAFF. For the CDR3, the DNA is TGTGCCAGCAGCTTGGGATCCGGGAGGCCTGAAGCTTTCTTT.

CDR3 sequence reads: CASSPGTRLSPQHF. CDR3 nucleotide sequence: TGTGCCAGCAGCCCCGGGACACGTCTATCCCCCCAGCATTTT. The J gene is TRBJ1-5, the V gene TRBV7-2; maybe TRBD1 (6 bases). Trimming cost V 5 bases and J 10 bases, with 18 bases left between them. The CDR3 consists of 14 residues. Germline lookup yields CDR1 SGHTA and CDR2 FQGNSA.

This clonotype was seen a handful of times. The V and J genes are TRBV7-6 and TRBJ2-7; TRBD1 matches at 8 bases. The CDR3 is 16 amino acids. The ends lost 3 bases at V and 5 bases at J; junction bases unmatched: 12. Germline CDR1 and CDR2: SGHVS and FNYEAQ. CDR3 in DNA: TGTGCCAGCAGCTTCACGACAGGGGCCTGGGGGGACGAGCAGTACTTC. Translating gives CASSFTTGAWGDEQYF.